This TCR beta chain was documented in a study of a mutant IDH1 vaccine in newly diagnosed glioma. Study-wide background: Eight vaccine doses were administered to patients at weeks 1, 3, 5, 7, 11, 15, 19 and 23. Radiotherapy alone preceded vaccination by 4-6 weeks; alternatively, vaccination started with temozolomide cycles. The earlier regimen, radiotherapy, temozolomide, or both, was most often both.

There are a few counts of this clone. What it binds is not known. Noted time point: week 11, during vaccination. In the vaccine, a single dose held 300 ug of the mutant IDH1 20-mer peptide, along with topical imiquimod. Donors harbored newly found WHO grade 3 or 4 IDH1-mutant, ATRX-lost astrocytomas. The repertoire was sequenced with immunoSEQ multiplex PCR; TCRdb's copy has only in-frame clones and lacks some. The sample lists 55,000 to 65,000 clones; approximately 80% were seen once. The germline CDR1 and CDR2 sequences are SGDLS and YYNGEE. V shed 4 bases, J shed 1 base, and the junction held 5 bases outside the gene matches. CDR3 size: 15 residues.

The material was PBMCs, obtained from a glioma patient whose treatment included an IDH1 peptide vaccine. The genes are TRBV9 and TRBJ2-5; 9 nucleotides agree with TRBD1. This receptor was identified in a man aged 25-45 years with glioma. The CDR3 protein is CASSPQDRGQETQYF. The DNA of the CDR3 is TGTGCCAGCAGCCCCCAGGACAGGGGCCAAGAGACCCAGTACTTC.